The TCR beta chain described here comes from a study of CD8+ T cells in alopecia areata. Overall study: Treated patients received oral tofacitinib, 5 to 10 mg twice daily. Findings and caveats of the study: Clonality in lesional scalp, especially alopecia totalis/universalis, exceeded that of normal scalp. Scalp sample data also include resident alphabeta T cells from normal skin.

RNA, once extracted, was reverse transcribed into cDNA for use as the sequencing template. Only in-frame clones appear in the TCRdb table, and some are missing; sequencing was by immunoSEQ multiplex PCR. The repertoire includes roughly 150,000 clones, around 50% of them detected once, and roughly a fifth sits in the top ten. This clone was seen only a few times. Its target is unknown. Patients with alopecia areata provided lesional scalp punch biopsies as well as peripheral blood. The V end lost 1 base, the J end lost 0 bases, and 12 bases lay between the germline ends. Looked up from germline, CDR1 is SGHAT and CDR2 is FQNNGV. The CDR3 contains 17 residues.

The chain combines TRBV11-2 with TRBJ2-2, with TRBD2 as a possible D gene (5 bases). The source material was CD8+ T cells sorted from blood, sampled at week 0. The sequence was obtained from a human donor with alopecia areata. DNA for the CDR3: TGTGCCAGCAGCTTAGTTCTGAGCGGCGCGAACACCGGGGAGCTGTTTTTT. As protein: CASSLVLSGANTGELFF.